The clone carrying this T cell receptor beta chain was counted once. One junction end does not reproduce the germline sequence, and a read error may be involved. These data are taken from a study of T cells after yellow fever vaccination. Overall study context: With SMART-Seq v4 Ultra Low Input, the fractions containing low cell numbers were prepared.

Germline assignment: CDR1 SGHVS and CDR2 FQNEAQ. The CDR3 is 12 residues long. MiXCR was run by TCRdb on the 5' RACE reads, yielding one entry per CDR3 protein. The repertoire holds about 630,000 distinct CDR3 sequences, with around an eighth as singletons. V usage is TRBV7-8 and J usage is TRBJ2-4; the match to TRBD2 covers 7 bases. The material was PBMCs, obtained on the day of the yellow fever booster vaccination. The receptor's source is a man aged 30 to 39 who received the YFV17D yellow fever vaccine. As DNA, the CDR3 is TGTGCCAGCAGCCCCCCGTCGGGACTAAAGGCCTTC. Its translation: CASSPPSGLKAF.